This TCR beta chain came from a study of blood T cell repertoires in COVID-19. Study-wide context: T cells, B-cell-depleted T cells, or PBMCs provided the cDNA or gDNA that served as material.

The germline V and J ends were trimmed by 1 base and 7 bases, with 16 bases remaining between them. The CDR3 has 16 residues. The V gene's germline CDR1 is SEHNR and CDR2 FQNEAQ (reference sequence). TCRdb's table, derived via immunoSEQ multiplex PCR, lists solely in-frame clones and lacks some. The sample consists of some 230,000 clones, more than 75% of them appearing once. Patients in Seattle were enrolled during active infection, then followed longitudinally. The source is a woman over 75 with COVID-19, enrolled during active disease. The rearrangement joins TRBV7-9 to TRBJ1-4; D is unresolved. Sequencing used peripheral blood. The CDR3, as DNA: TGTGCCAGCAGCTTAGGTGTGAACCCCGCGGGTGAAAAACTGTTTTTT. Translation: CASSLGVNPAGEKLFF.